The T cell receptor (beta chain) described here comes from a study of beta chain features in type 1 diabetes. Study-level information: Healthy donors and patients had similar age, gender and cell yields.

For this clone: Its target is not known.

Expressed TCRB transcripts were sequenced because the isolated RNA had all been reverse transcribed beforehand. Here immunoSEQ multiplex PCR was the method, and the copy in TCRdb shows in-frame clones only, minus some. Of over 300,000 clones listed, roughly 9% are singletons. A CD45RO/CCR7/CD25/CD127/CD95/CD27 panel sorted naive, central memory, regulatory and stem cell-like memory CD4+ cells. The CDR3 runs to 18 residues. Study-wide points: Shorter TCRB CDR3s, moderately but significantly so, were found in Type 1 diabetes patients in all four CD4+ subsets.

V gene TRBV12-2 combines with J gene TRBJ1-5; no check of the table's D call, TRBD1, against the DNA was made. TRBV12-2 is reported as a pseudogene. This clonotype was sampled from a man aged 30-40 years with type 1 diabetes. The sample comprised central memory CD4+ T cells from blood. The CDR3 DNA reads TGTGCAAGTCGCTCCCGTGGCCAGACGGAAGGGGGCCATCAGCCCCAGCATTTT. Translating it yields CASRSRGQTEGGHQPQHF.